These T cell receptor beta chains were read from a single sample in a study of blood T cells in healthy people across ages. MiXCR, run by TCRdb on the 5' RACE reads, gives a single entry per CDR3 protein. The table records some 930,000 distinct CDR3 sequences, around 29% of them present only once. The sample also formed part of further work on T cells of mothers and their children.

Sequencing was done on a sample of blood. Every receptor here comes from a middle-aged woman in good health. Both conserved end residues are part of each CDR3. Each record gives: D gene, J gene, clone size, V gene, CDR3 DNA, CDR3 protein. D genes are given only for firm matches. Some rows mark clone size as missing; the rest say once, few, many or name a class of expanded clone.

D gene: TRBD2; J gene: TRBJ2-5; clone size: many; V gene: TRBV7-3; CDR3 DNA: TGTGCCAGCAGCTCCGGACTAGCAGAGACCCAGTACTTC; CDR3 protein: CASSSGLAETQYF
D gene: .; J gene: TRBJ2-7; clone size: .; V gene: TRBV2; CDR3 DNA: TGTGCCAGCAGTGAAGTACCCCTCAACAGGGCCTTAAGCTCCTACGAGCAGTACTTC; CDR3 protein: CASSEVPLNRALSSYEQYF
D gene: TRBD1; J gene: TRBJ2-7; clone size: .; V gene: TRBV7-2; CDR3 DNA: TGTGCCGGCACCAAATCCGGGACAGCAACCTACGAGCAGTACTTC; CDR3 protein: CAGTKSGTATYEQYF
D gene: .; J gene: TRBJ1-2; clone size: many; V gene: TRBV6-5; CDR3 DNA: TGTGCCAGCAGTTCAGCGAGGAACTATGGCTACACCTTC; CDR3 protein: CASSSARNYGYTF
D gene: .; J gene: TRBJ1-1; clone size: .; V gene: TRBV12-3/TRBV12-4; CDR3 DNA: TGTGCCAGCAGTACCCCGGGGATCACTGAAGCTTTCTTT; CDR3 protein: CASSTPGITEAFF
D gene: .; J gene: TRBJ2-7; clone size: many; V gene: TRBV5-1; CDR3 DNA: TGCGCCAGCAGTCTCCGTGGGCAGCAGTACTTC; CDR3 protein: CASSLRGQQYF
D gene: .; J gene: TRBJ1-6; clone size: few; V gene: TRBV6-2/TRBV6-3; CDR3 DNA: TGTGCCAGCAGTTACTCGACGATTTCGCCCCTCCACTTT; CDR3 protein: CASSYSTISPLHF
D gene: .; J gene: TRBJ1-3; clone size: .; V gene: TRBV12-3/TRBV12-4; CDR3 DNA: TGTGCCAGCAGTTCCAGGGGACTCTCTGGAAGCACCATATATTTT; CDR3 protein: CASSSRGLSGSTIYF
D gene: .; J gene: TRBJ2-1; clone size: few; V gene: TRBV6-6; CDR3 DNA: TGTGCCAGCAGCTACGGGGCAGGGTATGAGCCGTTCTTC; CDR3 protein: CASSYGAGYEPFF
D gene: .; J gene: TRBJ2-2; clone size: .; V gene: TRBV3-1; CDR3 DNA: TGTGCCAGCAGCTGGAACAGTGGTACCGGGGAGCTGTTTTTT; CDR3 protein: CASSWNSGTGELFF
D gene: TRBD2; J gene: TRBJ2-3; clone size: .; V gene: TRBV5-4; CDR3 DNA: TGTGCCAGCAGCTTAGGCGGGGGGGCCGTGGGGGATACGCAGTATTTT; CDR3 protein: CASSLGGGAVGDTQYF
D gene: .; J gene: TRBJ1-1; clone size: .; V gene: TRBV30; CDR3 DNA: TGTGCCTGGCTTCTTGGACTCGAGGCTTTCTTT; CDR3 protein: CAWLLGLEAFF
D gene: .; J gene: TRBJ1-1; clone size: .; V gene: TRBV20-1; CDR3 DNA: TGCAGTGCTAGACGGTGGATCGACACTGAAGCTTTCTTT; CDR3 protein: CSARRWIDTEAFF
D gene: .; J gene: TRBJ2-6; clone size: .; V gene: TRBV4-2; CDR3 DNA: TGTGCCAGCAGCCAAGGCGGACGGGGGAGGATCGGAGCCAACGTCCTGACTTTC; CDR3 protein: CASSQGGRGRIGANVLTF
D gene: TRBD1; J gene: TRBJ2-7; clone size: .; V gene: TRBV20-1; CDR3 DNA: TGCAGTGCTAGAGGTCAGGGACAGGCCTACGAGCAGTACTTC; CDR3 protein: CSARGQGQAYEQYF
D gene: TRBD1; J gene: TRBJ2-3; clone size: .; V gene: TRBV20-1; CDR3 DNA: TGCAGTGCCATTCAACCCGGGACAGGGGGAGATACGCAGTATTTT; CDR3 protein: CSAIQPGTGGDTQYF
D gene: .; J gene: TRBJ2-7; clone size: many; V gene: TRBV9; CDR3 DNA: TGTGCCAGCAGCGTAGCGGACATGTTCGACGAGCAGTACTTC; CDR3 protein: CASSVADMFDEQYF